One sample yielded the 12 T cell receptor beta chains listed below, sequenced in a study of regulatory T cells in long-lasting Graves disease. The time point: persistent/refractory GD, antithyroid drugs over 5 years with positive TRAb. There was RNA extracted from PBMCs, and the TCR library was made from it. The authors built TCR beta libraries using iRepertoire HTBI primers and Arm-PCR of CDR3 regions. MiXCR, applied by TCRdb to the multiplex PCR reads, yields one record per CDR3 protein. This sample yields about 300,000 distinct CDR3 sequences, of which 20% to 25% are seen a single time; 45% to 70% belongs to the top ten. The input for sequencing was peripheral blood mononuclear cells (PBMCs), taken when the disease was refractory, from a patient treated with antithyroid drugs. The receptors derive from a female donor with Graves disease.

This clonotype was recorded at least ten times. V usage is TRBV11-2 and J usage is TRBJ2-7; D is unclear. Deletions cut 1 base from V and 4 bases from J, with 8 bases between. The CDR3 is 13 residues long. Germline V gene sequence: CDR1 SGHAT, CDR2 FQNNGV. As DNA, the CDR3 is TGTGCCAGCAGCTTAGGGTTTGGGTACGAGCAGTACTTC. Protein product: CASSLGFGYEQYF.

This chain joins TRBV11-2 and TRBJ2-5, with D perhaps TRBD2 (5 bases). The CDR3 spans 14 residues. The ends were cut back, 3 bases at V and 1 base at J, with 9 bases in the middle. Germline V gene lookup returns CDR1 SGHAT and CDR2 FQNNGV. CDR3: CASSFSAFQETQYF. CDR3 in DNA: TGTGCCAGCAGCTTTAGCGCTTTCCAAGAGACCCAGTACTTC.

Here the CDR3 DNA reads TGTGCCAGCAGTCGTGGAGTCTCCTACGAGCAGTACTTC. Protein product: CASSRGVSYEQYF. The chain couples TRBV25-1 to TRBJ2-7; D gene unclear. Trimming cost V 5 bases and J 0 bases, with 8 bases left between them. The germline gives CDR1 MGHDK, CDR2 SYGVNS. The CDR3 has 13 residues.

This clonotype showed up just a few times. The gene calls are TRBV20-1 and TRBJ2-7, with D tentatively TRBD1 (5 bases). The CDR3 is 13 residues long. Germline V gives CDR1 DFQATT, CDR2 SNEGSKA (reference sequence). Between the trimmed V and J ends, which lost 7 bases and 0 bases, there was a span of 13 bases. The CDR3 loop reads CSVMTELSYEQYF. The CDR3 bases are TGCAGTGTCATGACAGAGCTCTCCTACGAGCAGTACTTC.

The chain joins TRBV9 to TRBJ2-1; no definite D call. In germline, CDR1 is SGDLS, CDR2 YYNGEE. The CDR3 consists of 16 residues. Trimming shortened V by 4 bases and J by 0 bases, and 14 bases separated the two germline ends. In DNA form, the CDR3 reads TGTGCCAGCAGCCCCCTAGGTTCACTCTCCTACAATGAGCAGTTCTTC. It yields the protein CASSPLGSLSYNEQFF.

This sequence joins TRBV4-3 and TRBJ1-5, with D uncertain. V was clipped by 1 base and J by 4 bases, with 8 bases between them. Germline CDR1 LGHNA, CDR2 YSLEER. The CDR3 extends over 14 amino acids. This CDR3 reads CASSQASTNQPQHF. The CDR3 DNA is TGCGCCAGCAGCCAAGCGTCAACGAATCAGCCCCAGCATTTT.

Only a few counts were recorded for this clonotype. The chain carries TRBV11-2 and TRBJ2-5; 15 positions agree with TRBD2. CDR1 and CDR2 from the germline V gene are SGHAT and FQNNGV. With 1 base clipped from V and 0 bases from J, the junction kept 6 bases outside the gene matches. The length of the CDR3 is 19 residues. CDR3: CASSLGTSGRAWHQETQYF. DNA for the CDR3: TGTGCCAGCAGCTTAGGGACTAGCGGGAGGGCCTGGCACCAAGAGACCCAGTACTTC. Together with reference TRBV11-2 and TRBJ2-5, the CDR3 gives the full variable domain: EAGVAQSPRYKIIEKRQSVAFWCNPISGHATLYWYQQILGQGPKLLIQFQNNGVVDDSQLPKDRFSAERLKGVDSTLKIQPAKLEDSAVYLCASSLGTSGRAWHQETQYFGPGTRLLVL.

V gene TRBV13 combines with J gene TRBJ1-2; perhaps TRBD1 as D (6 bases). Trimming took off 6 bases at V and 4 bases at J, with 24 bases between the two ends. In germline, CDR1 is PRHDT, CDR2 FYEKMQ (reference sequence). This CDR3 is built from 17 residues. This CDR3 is CASRSSRLTGRFYGYTF. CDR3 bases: TGTGCCAGCAGATCTTCTCGACTGACAGGCCGGTTCTATGGCTACACCTTC.

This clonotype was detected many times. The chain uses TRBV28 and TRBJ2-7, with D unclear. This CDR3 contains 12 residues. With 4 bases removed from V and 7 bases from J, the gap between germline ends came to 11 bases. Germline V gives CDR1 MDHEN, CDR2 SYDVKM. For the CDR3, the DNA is TGTGCCAGCAGTTCCAGTCGGGCGGAGCAGTACTTC. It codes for CASSSSRAEQYF.

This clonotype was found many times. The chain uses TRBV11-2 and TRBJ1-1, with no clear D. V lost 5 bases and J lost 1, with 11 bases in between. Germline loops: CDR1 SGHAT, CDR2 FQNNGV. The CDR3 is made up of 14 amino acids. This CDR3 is CASSMEWRNTEAFF. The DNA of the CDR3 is TGTGCCAGCAGCATGGAGTGGCGGAACACTGAAGCTTTCTTT.

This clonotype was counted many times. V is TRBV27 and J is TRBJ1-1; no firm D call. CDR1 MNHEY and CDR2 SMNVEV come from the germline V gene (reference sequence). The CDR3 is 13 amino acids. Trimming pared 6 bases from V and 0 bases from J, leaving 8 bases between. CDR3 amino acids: CASSPSLNTEAFF. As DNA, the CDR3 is TGTGCCAGCAGCCCCAGTCTGAACACTGAAGCTTTCTTT.

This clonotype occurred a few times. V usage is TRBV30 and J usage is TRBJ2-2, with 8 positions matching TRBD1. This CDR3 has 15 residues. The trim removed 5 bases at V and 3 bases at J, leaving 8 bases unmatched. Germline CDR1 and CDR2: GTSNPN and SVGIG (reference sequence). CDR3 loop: CAWETDRGDTGELFF. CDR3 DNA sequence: TGTGCCTGGGAGACCGACAGGGGCGACACCGGGGAGCTGTTTTTT. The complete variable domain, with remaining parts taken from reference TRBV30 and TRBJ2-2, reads SQTIHQWPATLVQPVGSPLSLECTVEGTSNPNLYWYRQAAGRGLQLLFYSVGIGQISSEVPQNLSASRPQDRQFILSSKKLLLSDSGFYLCAWETDRGDTGELFFGEGSRLTVL.